The 15 T cell receptor beta chains given below trace back to one sample, sequenced in a study of tumor and adjacent non-tumor tissue in lung cancer. The library came from three nested PCR rounds adapted from ARM-PCR protocols. MiXCR was run by TCRdb on the multiplex PCR reads, yielding one entry per CDR3 protein. Found here are more than 90,000 distinct CDR3 sequences, roughly 66% of them singletons; the top ten hold about a sixth. RNA was extracted from bulk tissue without any cell sorting. Sequenced material: lung tumor tissue. These receptors were obtained from a man in his 60s with non-small cell lung cancer.

This clonotype appeared once. The germline gene is not matched at one end of the junction; a read error may be the cause. The chain carries TRBV29-1 and TRBJ2-2, with 7 bases lining up with TRBD1. Germline lookup yields CDR1 SQVTM and CDR2 ANQGSEA. The CDR3 loop spans 15 amino acids. DNA for the CDR3: TGCAGCGTTGATGGATTAAAAGGGGGCACCGAGGAGCTGTTTTTT. Translation: CSVDGLKGGTEELFF.

Remarks on this clonotype: No conserved phenylalanine or tryptophan ends this CDR3, so it is likely a read error. V is TRBV6-5 and J is TRBJ1-1, with D unresolved. The CDR3 spans 14 residues. Trimming removed 2 bases at V and 1 base at J, with 8 bases between. CDR1 is MNHEY and CDR2 is SVGAGI in the germline V gene. The CDR3 region has the DNA TGTGCCAGCAGTTACGAGCAGCAGAACACTGAAGCTTTCCTT. Translated: CASSYEQQNTEAFL.

This clonotype has ten or more counts. The chain recombines TRBV20-1 with TRBJ2-2; 12 bases are shared with TRBD2. The J segment lost 0 bases and the V segment lost 4 bases, leaving 12 bases of the junction unmatched. In germline, CDR1 is DFQATT, CDR2 SNEGSKA (reference sequence). This CDR3 spans 19 amino acids. CDR3 in amino acids: CSANSPGLAGPSNTGELFF. CDR3 bases: TGCAGTGCTAATTCTCCGGGACTAGCGGGTCCCTCGAACACCGGGGAGCTGTTTTTT.

With regard to this clonotype: This may be a read error: a much more frequent sequence differs by one nucleotide. V is TRBV20-1 and J is TRBJ1-6; D might be TRBD1 (5 bases). The CDR3 length is 14 residues. V shed 7 bases and J shed 9 bases, with 19 bases lying between them. Per germline, CDR1 DFQATT and CDR2 SNEGSKA (reference sequence). Here the CDR3 DNA reads TGCAGTGTCCCAATCGGGACGGCAGGTTCACCCCTCCACTTT. Residues: CSVPIGTAGSPLHF.

The rearrangement joins TRBV2 to TRBJ1-2; D uncertain. This CDR3 is 14 amino acids long. The germline gives CDR1 SNHLY, CDR2 FYNNEI. Deletions cut 1 base from V and 14 bases from J, with 20 bases between. The DNA of the CDR3 is TGTGCCAGCAGTGAAGAGGATTCGTTGTCCGACTATACCTTC. Translating it yields CASSEEDSLSDYTF.

Regarding this clonotype: Just one base apart from a much larger clone, this may be a read error. The genes are TRBV6-5 and TRBJ1-6; no definite D call. The V gene's germline CDR1 is MNHEY and CDR2 SVGAGI. V dropped 6 bases and J dropped 10 bases, with 13 bases sitting between them. The CDR3 extends over 13 amino acids. This chain's CDR3 is CASRPNSRSPLHF. Written as DNA, the CDR3 is TGTGCCAGCAGGCCCAATAGTCGGTCACCCCTCCACTTT.

Worth noting for this clonotype: The junction and the germline gene differ at one end; a read error may be behind it. The J gene is TRBJ1-5, the V gene TRBV12-3 or TRBV12-4; D remains ambiguous. The CDR3 extends over 12 amino acids. CDR3 amino acids: CASSSNPGPQHF. The CDR3 DNA follows: TGTGCAAGCAGTTCGAACCCGGGGCCCCAGCATTTT.

As regards this clonotype: The junction and the germline gene differ at one end; a read error may be behind it. The gene calls are TRBV6-4 and TRBJ2-2; D is perhaps TRBD1 (5 bases). The CDR3 spans 13 residues. The germline V gene encodes CDR1 MRHNA and CDR2 SNTAGT. DNA of the CDR3: TGTACCAGCAGTGACCAGGGTTCCGGGGAGCTGTTTTTT. Protein sequence: CTSSDQGSGELFF.

This clonotype was seen a few times. It may be a read error: a sequence one base away is much more abundant. V is TRBV2 and J is TRBJ2-4, with no clear D. The CDR3 spans 13 residues. Germline V gene lookup returns CDR1 SNHLY and CDR2 FYNNEI. CDR3 sequence: CVSSEIVVNIQYF. The CDR3 DNA reads TGTGTCAGCAGTGAAATTGTAGTAAACATTCAGTACTTC.

The chain uses TRBV6-5 and TRBJ1-1; D is possibly TRBD1 (5 bases). Germline CDR1 reads MNHEY; CDR2 reads SVGAGI. V was cut by 4 bases and J by 9 bases, with 15 bases left in between. CDR3 length: 13 amino acids. The CDR3 DNA reads as TGTGCCAGCAGTTCCTTGGGGGGGACCAAAGCTTTCTTT. Translated, it gives CASSSLGGTKAFF.

Note on this clonotype: One end of the junction is discordant with germline, which a read error may explain. V gene TRBV5-4 combines with J gene TRBJ2-1; TRBD2 matches 7 bases. Germline-derived CDR1 and CDR2 are SGHNT and YYREEE (reference sequence). The CDR3 is 17 residues long. CDR3 loop: CASSLERGGTGYKEQLF. DNA of the CDR3: TGTGCCAGCAGCTTGGAGCGGGGCGGGACGGGGTACAAAGAGCAGCTCTTC.

Of note for this clonotype: This may be a read error: a much more frequent sequence differs by one nucleotide. The J gene is TRBJ1-4, the V gene TRBV6-5, with a tentative D call TRBD1 (6 bases). The germline gives CDR1 MNHEY, CDR2 SVGAGI. This CDR3 region has 16 residues. The chain's CDR3 is CAGSPESTGKGEKLFF. As DNA, the CDR3 is TGTGCCGGCAGTCCGGAATCTACAGGGAAGGGTGAAAAACTGTTTTTT.

Turning to this clonotype: Relative to the germline gene, one junction end is altered; a read error may explain this. The genes are TRBV6-6 and TRBJ1-5, with D uncertain. The germline gives CDR1 MNHNY, CDR2 SVGAGI (reference sequence). This CDR3 is 17 amino acids long. CDR3 protein: CASRPLVTAFGNQPQHF. CDR3 DNA sequence: TGTGCCAGCAGGCCCCTGGTTACGGCGTTTGGCAATCAGCCTCAGCATTTT.

V and J are TRBV29-1 and TRBJ1-2; D remains unclear. This CDR3 has 13 amino acids. Trimming removed 1 base at V and 5 bases at J, with 11 bases between. The germline CDR1 and CDR2 sequences are SQVTM and ANQGSEA. Written as DNA, the CDR3 is TGCAGCGTTGAAGGGGAACCCAGTTATGGCTACACCTTC. Amino acids: CSVEGEPSYGYTF.

J is TRBJ2-7 and V is TRBV11-1; D unresolved. The CDR3 totals 14 residues. The V end lost 4 bases, the J end lost 5 bases, and 15 bases lay between the germline ends. Germline-derived CDR1 and CDR2 are SGHAT and FQDESV (reference sequence). The CDR3 nucleotides read TGTGCCAGCAGCTCTCCCAACGGCGCCCACGAGCAGTACTTC. Translated, it gives CASSSPNGAHEQYF.